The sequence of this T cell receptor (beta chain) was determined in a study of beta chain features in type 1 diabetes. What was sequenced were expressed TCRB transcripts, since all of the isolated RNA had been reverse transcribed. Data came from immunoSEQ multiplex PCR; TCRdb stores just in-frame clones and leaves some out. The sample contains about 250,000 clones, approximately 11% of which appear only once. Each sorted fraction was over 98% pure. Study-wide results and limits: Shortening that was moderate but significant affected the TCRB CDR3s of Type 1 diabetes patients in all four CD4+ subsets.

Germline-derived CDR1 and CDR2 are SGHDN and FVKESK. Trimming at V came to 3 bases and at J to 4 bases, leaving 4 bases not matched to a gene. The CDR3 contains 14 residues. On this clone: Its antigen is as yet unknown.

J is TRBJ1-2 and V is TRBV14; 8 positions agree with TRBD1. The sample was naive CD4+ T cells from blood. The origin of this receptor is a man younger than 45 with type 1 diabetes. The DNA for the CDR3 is TGTGCCAGCAGCCAGAGGGACAGGATCTATGGCTACACCTTC. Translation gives CASSQRDRIYGYTF. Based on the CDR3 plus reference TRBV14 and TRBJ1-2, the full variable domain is EAGVTQFPSHSVIEKGQTVTLRCDPISGHDNLYWYRRVMGKEIKFLLHFVKESKQDESGMPNNRFLAERTGGTYSTLKVQPAELEDSGVYFCASSQRDRIYGYTFGSGTRLTVV.